Presented here are 9 T cell receptor beta chains from one specimen sequenced in a study of beta chain features in type 1 diabetes. The authors reverse transcribed all of the isolated RNA, so sequencing captured expressed TCRB transcripts. The method was immunoSEQ multiplex PCR; TCRdb's version includes in-frame clones alone and lacks a portion of them. This sample carries approximately 44,000 clones, just over 50% of them seen once, and the ten largest clones take roughly 2%. The sequenced material came from Tregs from blood. The receptors here all came from a woman under 30 in good health.

This clone was recorded a few times. The rearrangement uses TRBV7-2 and TRBJ2-5, with 9 bases identical to TRBD2. The CDR3 loop spans 15 amino acids. The germline CDR1 and CDR2 sequences are SGHTA and FQGNSA. Unmatched junction bases numbered 5, after V lost 5 bases and J lost 1 base. CDR3 sequence (DNA): TGTGCCAGCAGCCCCCCGGGACTAGCCCAAGAGACCCAGTACTTC. It yields the protein CASSPPGLAQETQYF.

The chain combines TRBV28 with TRBJ2-7, with D perhaps matching TRBD2 (6 bases). This CDR3 has 16 amino acids. Trimming took off 4 bases at V and 5 bases at J, with 21 bases between the two ends. The germline CDR1 and CDR2 sequences are MDHEN and SYDVKM. CDR3 sequence reads: CASSSETPGTRDEQYF. As DNA, the CDR3 is TGTGCCAGCAGTTCCGAAACCCCAGGGACTCGCGACGAGCAGTACTTC.

V usage is TRBV5-4 and J usage is TRBJ1-3, with 7 bases identical to TRBD1. J was trimmed by 3 bases and V by 4 bases; bases with no gene match: 7. This CDR3 is 15 amino acids long. Germline CDR1 SGHNT, CDR2 YYREEE (reference sequence). CDR3 sequence: CASSPPDRLGNTIYF. CDR3 nucleotides: TGTGCCAGCAGCCCCCCGGACAGGCTTGGAAACACCATATATTTT.

This clone was recorded at least ten times. This chain uses TRBV7-6 with TRBJ2-2, with D tentatively TRBD2 (5 bases). The germline V gene encodes CDR1 SGHVS and CDR2 FNYEAQ. This CDR3 is built from 13 residues. The V end was cut by 4 bases, the J end by 6 bases, with 9 bases between. CDR3 sequence: CASSWTGAGELFF. The CDR3 DNA is TGTGCCAGCAGCTGGACCGGGGCCGGGGAGCTGTTTTTT.

This clone was observed a handful of times. V and J are TRBV7-8 and TRBJ2-1; weak D call: TRBD1 (5 bases). Germline lookup yields CDR1 SGHVS and CDR2 FQNEAQ. The CDR3 has 13 amino acids. V lost 4 bases and J 10 bases, leaving 14 bases between the germline ends. CDR3 DNA: TGTGCCAGCAGCTCTGACCCTGGGGCGGAGCAGTTCTTC. Amino acid sequence: CASSSDPGAEQFF.

The V gene is TRBV7-2, the J gene TRBJ2-5, with a possible D match to TRBD1 (6 bases). The CDR3 consists of 15 residues. Germline CDR1 reads SGHTA; CDR2 reads FQGNSA. V was pared by 2 bases and J by 4 bases, with 14 bases between. CDR3 nucleotides: TGTGCCAGCAGCTTAAGGGGGAGTAACTCAGAGACCCAGTACTTC. Its translation is CASSLRGSNSETQYF.

The chain is built from TRBV7-9 and TRBJ2-7, with 12 bases that match TRBD2. The CDR3 consists of 15 residues. Losses at the gene ends were 5 bases for V and 3 bases for J; bases not matched to a gene: 5. CDR1 is SEHNR, CDR2 FQNEAQ, per germline (reference sequence). CDR3 amino acids: CASSPGLAGIYEQYF. CDR3 DNA: TGTGCCAGCAGCCCCGGACTAGCGGGGATCTACGAGCAGTACTTC. Complete variable domain (other parts from reference TRBV7-9 and TRBJ2-7): DTGVSQNPRHKITKRGQNVTFRCDPISEHNRLYWYRQTLGQGPEFLTYFQNEAQLEKSRLLSDRFSAERPKGSFSTLEIQRTEQGDSAMYLCASSPGLAGIYEQYFGPGTRLTVT.

This chain connects TRBV9 to TRBJ2-7; D is possibly TRBD1 (5 bases). The CDR3 contains 14 residues. The germline gives CDR1 SGDLS, CDR2 YYNGEE. The V end was cut by 3 bases, the J end by 3 bases, with 13 bases between. CDR3 sequence reads: CASSEGPTVYEQYF. The CDR3 bases are TGTGCCAGCAGCGAGGGGCCCACGGTCTACGAGCAGTACTTC.

V usage is TRBV28 and J usage is TRBJ2-1; TRBD1 is a possible D gene (6 bases). CDR3 length: 16 residues. Germline lookup yields CDR1 MDHEN and CDR2 SYDVKM. Trimming cost V 3 bases and J 7 bases, with 19 bases left between them. The CDR3 sequence is CASSFLSFGRGNEQFF. CDR3 coding DNA: TGTGCCAGCAGTTTTCTGTCGTTCGGCAGGGGAAATGAGCAGTTCTTC.